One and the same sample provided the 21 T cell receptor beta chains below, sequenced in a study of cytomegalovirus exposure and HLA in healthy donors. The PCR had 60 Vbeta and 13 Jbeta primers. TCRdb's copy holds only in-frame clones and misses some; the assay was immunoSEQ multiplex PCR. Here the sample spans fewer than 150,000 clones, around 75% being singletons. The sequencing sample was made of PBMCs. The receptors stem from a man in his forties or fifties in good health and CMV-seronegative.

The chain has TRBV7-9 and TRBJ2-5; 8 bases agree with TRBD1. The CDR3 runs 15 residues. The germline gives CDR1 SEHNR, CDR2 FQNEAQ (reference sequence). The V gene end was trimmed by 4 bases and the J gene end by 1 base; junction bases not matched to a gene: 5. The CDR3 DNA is TGTGCCAGCAGCTCGGGACAGGCGCCCCAAGAGACCCAGTACTTC. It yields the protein CASSSGQAPQETQYF.

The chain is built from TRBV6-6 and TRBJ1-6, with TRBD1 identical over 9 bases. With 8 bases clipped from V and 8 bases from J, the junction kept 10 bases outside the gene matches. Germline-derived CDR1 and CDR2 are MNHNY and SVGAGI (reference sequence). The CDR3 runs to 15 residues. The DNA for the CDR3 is TGTGCCAGCGGCCTCCGGGACAGGGTCGATTCACCCCTCCACTTT. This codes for CASGLRDRVDSPLHF.

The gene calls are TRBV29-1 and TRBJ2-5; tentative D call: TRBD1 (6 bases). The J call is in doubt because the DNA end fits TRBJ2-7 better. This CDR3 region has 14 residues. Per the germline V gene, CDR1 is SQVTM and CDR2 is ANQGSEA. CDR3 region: CSVVSSGHNYEQYF. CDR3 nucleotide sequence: TGCAGCGTTGTTAGTTCGGGACATAACTACGAGCAGTACTTC.

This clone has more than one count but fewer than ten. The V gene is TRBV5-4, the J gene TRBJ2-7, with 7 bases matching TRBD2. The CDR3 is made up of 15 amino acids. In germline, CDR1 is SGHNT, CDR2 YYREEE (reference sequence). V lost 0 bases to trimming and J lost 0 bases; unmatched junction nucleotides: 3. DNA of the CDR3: TGTGCCAGCAGCTTGGGGCGGGGGAACTCCTACGAGCAGTACTTC. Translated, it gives CASSLGRGNSYEQYF. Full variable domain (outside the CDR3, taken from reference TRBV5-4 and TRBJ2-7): ETGVTQSPTHLIKTRGQQVTLRCSSQSGHNTVSWYQQALGQGPQFIFQYYREEENGRGNFPPRFSGLQFPNYSSELNVNALELDDSALYLCASSLGRGNSYEQYFGPGTRLTVT.

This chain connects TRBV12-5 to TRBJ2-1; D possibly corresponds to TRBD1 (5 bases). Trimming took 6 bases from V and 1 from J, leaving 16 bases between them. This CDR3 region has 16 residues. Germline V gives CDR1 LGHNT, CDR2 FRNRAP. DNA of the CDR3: TGTGCTAGTGGCCCTCAGTCAGCAGGGTCCTACAATGAGCAGTTCTTC. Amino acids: CASGPQSAGSYNEQFF.

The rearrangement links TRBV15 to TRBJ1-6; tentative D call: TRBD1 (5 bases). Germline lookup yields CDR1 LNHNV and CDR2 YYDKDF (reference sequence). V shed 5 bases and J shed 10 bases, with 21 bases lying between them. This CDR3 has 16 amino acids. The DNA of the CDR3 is TGTGCCACCAGCCCTCAATCAAGCAGGGTGCGATCACCCCTCCACTTT. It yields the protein CATSPQSSRVRSPLHF.

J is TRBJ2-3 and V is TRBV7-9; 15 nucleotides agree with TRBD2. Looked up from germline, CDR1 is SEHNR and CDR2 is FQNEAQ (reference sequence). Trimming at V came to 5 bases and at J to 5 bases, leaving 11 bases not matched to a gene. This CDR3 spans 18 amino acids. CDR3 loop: CASSPGLAGGPRLDTQYF. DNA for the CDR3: TGTGCCAGCAGCCCAGGACTAGCGGGAGGGCCTCGGTTAGATACGCAGTATTTT.

The CDR3 DNA sequence: TGCGCCAGCAGCCAATACCAGACAGGGGGCGCGACCGGGGAGCTGTTTTTT. Translation: CASSQYQTGGATGELFF. The genes are TRBV4-3 and TRBJ2-2; 10 bases map to TRBD1. The CDR3 covers 17 residues. Losses at the gene ends were 2 bases for V and 5 bases for J; bases not matched to a gene: 8. The germline CDR1 and CDR2 sequences are LGHNA and YSLEER.

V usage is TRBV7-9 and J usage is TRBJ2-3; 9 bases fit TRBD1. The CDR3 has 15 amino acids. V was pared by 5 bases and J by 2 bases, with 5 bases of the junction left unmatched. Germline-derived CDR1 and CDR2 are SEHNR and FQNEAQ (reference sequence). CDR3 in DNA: TGTGCCAGCAGCCTCGGGACAGGGAACACAGATACGCAGTATTTT. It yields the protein CASSLGTGNTDTQYF.

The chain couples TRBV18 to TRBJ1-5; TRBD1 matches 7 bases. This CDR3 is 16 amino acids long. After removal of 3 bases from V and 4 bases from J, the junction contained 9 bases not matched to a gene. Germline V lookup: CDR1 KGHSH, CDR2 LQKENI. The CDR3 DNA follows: TGTGCCAGCTCACCGCCCCAGGGGGTGGGAAATCAGCCCCAGCATTTT. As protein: CASSPPQGVGNQPQHF.

This chain's CDR3 is CASSDRVSGGRDTQYF. The CDR3 DNA sequence: TGTGCCAGCAGCGACCGGGTCTCTGGAGGGCGGGATACGCAGTATTTT. This chain links TRBV9 with TRBJ2-3, with D possibly being TRBD2 (6 bases). This CDR3 is 16 amino acids long. V was trimmed by 3 bases and J by 6 bases, leaving 20 bases between them. Germline CDR1 reads SGDLS; CDR2 reads YYNGEE.

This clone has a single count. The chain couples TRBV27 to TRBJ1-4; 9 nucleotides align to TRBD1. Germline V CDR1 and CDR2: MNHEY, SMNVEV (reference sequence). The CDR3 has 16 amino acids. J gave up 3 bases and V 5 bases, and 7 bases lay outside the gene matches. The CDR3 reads CASSPTGGYSNEKLFF. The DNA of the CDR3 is TGTGCCAGCAGTCCTACAGGGGGCTACTCTAATGAAAAACTGTTTTTT.

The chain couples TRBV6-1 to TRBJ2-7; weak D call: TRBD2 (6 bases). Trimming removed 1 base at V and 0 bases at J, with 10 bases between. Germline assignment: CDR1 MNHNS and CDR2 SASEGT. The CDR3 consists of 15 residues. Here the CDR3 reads CASSEGTSRSYEQYF. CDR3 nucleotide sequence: TGTGCCAGCAGTGAAGGCACTAGCCGCTCCTACGAGCAGTACTTC.

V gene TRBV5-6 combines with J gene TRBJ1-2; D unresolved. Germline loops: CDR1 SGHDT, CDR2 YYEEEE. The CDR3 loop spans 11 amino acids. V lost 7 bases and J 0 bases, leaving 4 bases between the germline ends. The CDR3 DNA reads TGTGCCAGCGCAGCTAACTATGGCTACACCTTC. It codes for CASAANYGYTF.

DNA for the CDR3: TGTGCCAGCCTACAGACAACTAATGAAAAACTGTTTTTT. Translating it yields CASLQTTNEKLFF. V usage is TRBV28 and J usage is TRBJ1-4; the D is unclear. This CDR3 region has 13 residues. Germline CDR1 MDHEN, CDR2 SYDVKM. V lost 8 bases to trimming and J lost 0 bases, with 7 bases between them.

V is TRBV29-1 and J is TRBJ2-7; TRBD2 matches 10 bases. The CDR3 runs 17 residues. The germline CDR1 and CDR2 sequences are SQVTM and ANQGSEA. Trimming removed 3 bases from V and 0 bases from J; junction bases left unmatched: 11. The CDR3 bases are TGCAGCGTTGAGAGGGGGTACCGGACTAGCGGCTCCTACGAGCAGTACTTC. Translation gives CSVERGYRTSGSYEQYF.

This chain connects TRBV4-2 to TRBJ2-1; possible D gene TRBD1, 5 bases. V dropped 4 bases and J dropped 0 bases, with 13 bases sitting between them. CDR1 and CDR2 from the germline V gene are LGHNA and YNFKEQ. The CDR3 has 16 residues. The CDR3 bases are TGTGCCAGCAGCCGAGAAGACAGTGCCTCCTACAATGAGCAGTTCTTC. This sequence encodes CASSREDSASYNEQFF.

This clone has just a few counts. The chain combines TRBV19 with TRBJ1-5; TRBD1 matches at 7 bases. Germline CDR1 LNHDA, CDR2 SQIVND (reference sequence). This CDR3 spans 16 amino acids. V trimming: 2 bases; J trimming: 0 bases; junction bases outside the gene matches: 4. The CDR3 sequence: CASSIRGTDSNQPQHF. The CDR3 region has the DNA TGTGCCAGTAGTATACGCGGGACAGATAGCAATCAGCCCCAGCATTTT.

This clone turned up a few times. The CDR3 sequence is CAAGTGATEAFF. In nucleotides, the CDR3 is TGTGCTGCCGGGACAGGGGCGACTGAAGCTTTCTTT. The V call is TRBV19, the J call TRBJ1-1, with TRBD1 matching over 10 bases. This CDR3 has 12 amino acids. Germline lookup yields CDR1 LNHDA and CDR2 SQIVND (reference sequence).

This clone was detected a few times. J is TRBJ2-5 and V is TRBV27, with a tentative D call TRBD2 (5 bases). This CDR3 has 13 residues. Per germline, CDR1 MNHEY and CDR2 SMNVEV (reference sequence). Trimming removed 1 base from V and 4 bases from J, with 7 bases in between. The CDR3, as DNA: TGTGCCAGCAGTTTATTCAGCGGAGAGACCCAGTACTTC. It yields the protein CASSLFSGETQYF.

DNA for the CDR3: TGTGCCAGCAGTGACAGGGGGTTTGTCGGGGAGCTGTTTTTT. Amino acids: CASSDRGFVGELFF. The chain combines TRBV6-4 with TRBJ2-2; TRBD1 is a possible D gene (6 bases). Trimming pared 2 bases from V and 7 bases from J, leaving 11 bases between. This CDR3 is 14 amino acids long. CDR1 is MRHNA and CDR2 is SNTAGT in the germline V gene.